Below are 2 T cell receptor beta chains sequenced from a single sample in a study of T cell responses to AZD1222 COVID-19 vaccine. Sequencing was performed with immunoSEQ multiplex PCR; in TCRdb, only in-frame clones are kept and a portion is missing. There are fewer than 150,000 clones in the sample; just over 85% occur only once, and 7.7% lies in the top ten. Sequences were derived from peripheral blood, sampled on day 0 of AZD1222 vaccination. Source of these receptors: an adult in good health.

This clone was seen only once. The CDR3 loop reads CASSRGLAGGETQYF. The CDR3 bases are TGTGCCAGCAGCCGCGGACTAGCGGGGGGGGAGACCCAGTACTTC. The chain has TRBV5-4 and TRBJ2-5; TRBD2 agrees at 15 bases. Germline loops: CDR1 SGHNT, CDR2 YYREEE (reference sequence). J was trimmed by 5 bases and V by 4 bases; bases with no gene match: 3. The CDR3 loop spans 15 amino acids.

The rearrangement joins TRBV14 to TRBJ2-5; the D gene is possibly TRBD2 (5 bases). The length of the CDR3 is 14 residues. Germline loops: CDR1 SGHDN, CDR2 FVKESK. The ends were cut back, 3 bases at V and 4 bases at J, with 12 bases in the middle. The CDR3 region is CASSQPGSGETQYF. CDR3 nucleotide sequence: TGTGCCAGCAGCCAGCCGGGAAGCGGAGAGACCCAGTACTTC.